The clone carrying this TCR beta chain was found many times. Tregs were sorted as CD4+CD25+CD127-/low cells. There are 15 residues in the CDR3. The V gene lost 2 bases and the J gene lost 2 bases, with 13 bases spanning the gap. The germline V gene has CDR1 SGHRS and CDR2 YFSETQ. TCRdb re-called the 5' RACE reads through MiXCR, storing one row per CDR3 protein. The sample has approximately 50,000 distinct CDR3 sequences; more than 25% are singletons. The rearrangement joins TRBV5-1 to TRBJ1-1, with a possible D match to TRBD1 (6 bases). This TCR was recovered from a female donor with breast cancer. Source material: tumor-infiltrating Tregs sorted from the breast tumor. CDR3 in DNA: TGCGCCAGCAGCTTACGGACAGTTGGAAACACTGAAGCTTTCTTT. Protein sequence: CASSLRTVGNTEAFF. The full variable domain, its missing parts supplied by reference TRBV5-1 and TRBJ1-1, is KAGVTQTPRYLIKTRGQQVTLSCSPISGHRSVSWYQQTPGQGLQFLFEYFSETQRNKGNFPGRFSGRQFSNSRSEMNVSTLELGDSALYLCASSLRTVGNTEAFFGQGTRLTVV.